The sequence of this T cell receptor beta chain was determined in a study of blood T cell repertoires in COVID-19. The CDR3 has 15 residues. The junction had 8 bases not matched to a gene; V was cut back by 6 bases and J by 7 bases. CDR1 and CDR2 from the germline V gene are MNHEY and SVGAGI. Authors' analysis steps: By means of reference gene primer amplification, nucleated cell counts were estimated. Sequencing used immunoSEQ multiplex PCR; TCRdb keeps in-frame clones, though not all of them. The V and J calls and clone size come from that table; D and trimming were worked out from the DNA. In the table there are about 160,000 clones, roughly 82% of which are singletons. Followed over time, Seattle patients had been enrolled while infection was active.

This TCR was recovered from a woman aged 35 to 49 with COVID-19, enrolled during active disease. The chain couples TRBV6-5 to TRBJ2-1; 11 bases align to TRBD1. The source material was peripheral blood. The CDR3 reads CASREGQGEVNEQFF. Written as DNA, the CDR3 is TGTGCCAGCAGGGAGGGACAGGGGGAAGTGAATGAGCAGTTCTTC.